This T cell receptor beta chain was sequenced during a study of T-cell reconstitution after alpha-beta-depleted transplantation in children. Overall study findings and caveats: About two months after transplant, alpha-beta T cells reportedly came from several hundred expanded graft clones. High day-60 TCRbeta diversity in some patients came from surviving recipient T cells and thymic progenitors. Hyperexpanded clones declined; after one year, newly produced T cells mostly supplied diversity.

Trimming cost V 0 bases and J 4 bases, with 14 bases left between them. This CDR3 comprises 16 residues. Per germline, CDR1 SGHNT and CDR2 YENEEA. It was with unique molecular identifiers that the TCRbeta library was prepared. Each CDR3 protein gets one entry after TCRdb re-called the PCR reads with MiXCR. Here the sample spans approximately 85,000 distinct CDR3 sequences, 15% to 18% being singletons. A remark on this clonotype: What it recognizes is unknown.

This clonotype was obtained from a male patient aged 2 to 9 who had a stem cell transplant for acute lymphoblastic leukemia, so the T cells may come from the graft donor. This specimen consisted of PBMCs, mostly from graft donor cells, obtained 180 days after TCRalphabeta/CD19-depleted stem cell transplant. The rearrangement links TRBV11-3 to TRBJ2-3; D gene uncertain. Written as DNA, the CDR3 is TGTGCCAGCAGCTTAGAAGTTGGCGCTAGGGCAGATACGCAGTATTTT. As protein: CASSLEVGARADTQYF.